The clone carrying this T cell receptor (beta chain) was counted between two and nine times. Time point: patch test 3, about 24 weeks after DPC sensitization. This sample's treatment: therapeutic diphenylcyclopropenone sensitization with weekly scalp DPC. In the study's own analysis: With a range of about 23,224 to 700,000, the median per sample was 95,638 TCRs. TCRdb ran MiXCR on the RACE reads and lists one entry per CDR3 protein. TCRdb's processing, not the study's, gives the V and J calls here. The profile covers about 84,000 distinct CDR3 sequences, with less than 14% appearing a single time and about 4% taken by the ten largest. CDR1 and CDR2 from the germline V gene are SGHDT and YYEEEE. After removal of 4 bases from V and 5 bases from J, the junction contained 11 bases not matched to a gene. The CDR3 extends over 16 amino acids. The data originate from a study of human T cells and chemical hapten exposure. In the study overall: A 2 cm by 2 cm inner upper arm patch received 2% DPC for sensitization.

This chain uses TRBV5-6 with TRBJ2-2; 7 bases match TRBD2. The sequence came from a woman aged 45-65 years with alopecia areata. Some clones in this sample may be carry-over from other donors' samples. Source: whole blood, taken in connection with sensitization to the hapten diphenylcyclopropenone (DPC). CDR3 nucleotide sequence: TGTGCCAGCAGCCCCGGGGGGAGACGGGATACCGGGGAGCTGTTTTTT. It codes for CASSPGGRRDTGELFF.